The TCR beta chain under discussion was sequenced for a study of cytomegalovirus exposure and HLA in healthy donors. Primers included in the PCR were 60 Vbeta and 13 Jbeta primers. Produced via immunoSEQ multiplex PCR; TCRdb's table is partial and in-frame only. The data hold 150,000 to 200,000 clones, with approximately 84% observed a single time. About this clone itself: Its antigen is currently unknown.

Overall study findings and caveats: Cytomegalovirus-associated status was assigned to 164 TCR beta chains. When a later analysis was performed, an Asian-associated ancestry cluster reportedly had fewer N-insertions than the roughly 630-donor mean.

The CDR3 extends over 16 amino acids. Losses at the gene ends were 4 bases for V and 5 bases for J; bases not matched to a gene: 7. Germline V gene lookup returns CDR1 SGHDT and CDR2 YYEEEE. The receptor's source is a girl under two years old in good health and CMV-seronegative. Sequences were obtained from PBMCs. This chain connects TRBV5-6 to TRBJ2-5, with TRBD2 matching over 14 bases. For the CDR3, the DNA is TGTGCCAGCAGCCAAGGGACTAGCGGGGGCGGGGAGACCCAGTACTTC. Its translation: CASSQGTSGGGETQYF.